The clone carrying this T cell receptor beta chain was observed at least ten times. Its antigen is still unknown. Trimming took 0 bases from V and 7 from J; bases not matched to a gene: 6. Germline CDR1 DFQATT, CDR2 SNEGSKA (reference sequence). CDR3 size: 15 residues. The record originates from a study of identical twins. Study-wide points: Monozygotic twin pairs showed more out-of-frame TCR alpha sharing than models estimated. Clonotypes of the beta chain that were abundant in cord blood carried fewer insertions (memory repertoires showed none). Researchers reported excess low generation probability among twin-shared out-of-frame alpha sequences.

A universal primer site came from template switching; cDNA carried unique molecular identifiers. TCRdb reanalysed the 5' RACE reads using MiXCR and keeps one entry per CDR3 protein. The sample holds some 710,000 distinct CDR3 sequences; around 6% are singletons and the top ten take approximately 1.6%. This sequence originates from a man aged 18 to 35 in good health. The source material was naive T cells sorted from blood. This chain connects TRBV20-1 to TRBJ2-1, with 10 bases that match TRBD2. The CDR3 spells CSARDAAGGPNEQFF. The CDR3 bases are TGCAGTGCTAGAGATGCAGCGGGAGGGCCTAATGAGCAGTTCTTC.